One and the same sample provided the 24 T cell receptor beta chains below, sequenced in a study of brain T cells in children with intractable seizures. The time point: blood from clinic visit 5 months post-surgery; TSC patient then seizure free. Using immunoSEQ multiplex PCR, the repertoire was profiled, and TCRdb retains in-frame clones only, with some absent. The sample carries 300,000 to 400,000 clones, 93% recorded once. The sample here was peripheral blood, taken approximately 5 months after surgery. All receptors come from a boy in the first two years of life with tuberous sclerosis and intractable seizures.

The chain links TRBV2 to TRBJ2-7, with 9 bases lining up with TRBD1. The CDR3 consists of 12 residues. Germline-derived CDR1 and CDR2 are SNHLY and FYNNEI. J gave up 5 bases and V 11 bases, and 7 bases lay outside the gene matches. CDR3: CAGGQGGHEQYF. The CDR3, as DNA: TGTGCCGGGGGACAGGGTGGCCACGAGCAGTACTTC.

The chain couples TRBV7-2 to TRBJ1-3; 11 bases match TRBD1. With V trimmed by 4 bases and J by 0 bases, 5 bases remained unmatched. The V gene's germline CDR1 is SGHTA and CDR2 FQGNSA. The CDR3 consists of 17 residues. CDR3 sequence reads: CASSYGQGANSGNTIYF. CDR3 sequence (DNA): TGTGCCAGCAGCTACGGACAGGGGGCTAACTCTGGAAACACCATATATTTT.

The V call is TRBV3-1 (or the pseudogene TRBV3-2), the J call TRBJ1-2; no clear D. The germline CDR1 and CDR2 sequences are LGHDT and YNNKEL (reference sequence). V was pared by 4 bases and J by 8 bases, with 14 bases between. This CDR3 spans 13 amino acids. The CDR3 region has the DNA TGTGCCAGCAGCCCCAGAAATATGGGGGGCTACACCTTC. Translation gives CASSPRNMGGYTF.

The rearrangement links TRBV2 to TRBJ2-3, with D perhaps being TRBD1 or TRBD2 (5 bases each). The CDR3 length is 15 residues. CDR1 and CDR2 (germline): SNHLY, FYNNEI. Trimming cost V 2 bases and J 1 base, with 10 bases left between them. CDR3 sequence: CASSEYRGGTDTQYF. Here the CDR3 DNA reads TGTGCCAGCAGTGAATATCGAGGGGGCACAGATACGCAGTATTTT.

The rearrangement links TRBV5-1 to TRBJ2-1; TRBD2 agrees at 8 bases. The CDR3 is made up of 18 amino acids. V lost 0 bases, J lost 3 bases, and 11 bases stayed unmatched. Germline CDR1 is SGHRS and CDR2 is YFSETQ. CDR3 region: CASSLGVGASGYYNEQFF. CDR3 sequence (DNA): TGCGCCAGCAGCTTGGGGGTAGGGGCTAGCGGGTACTACAATGAGCAGTTCTTC.

This clone was observed a few times. V gene TRBV27 combines with J gene TRBJ1-1, with TRBD1 as a possible D gene (5 bases). Germline V gene data show CDR1 as MNHEY and CDR2 as SMNVEV (reference sequence). CDR3 size: 13 residues. V lost 1 base and J 3 bases, leaving 6 bases between the germline ends. CDR3 residues: CASSLFRDTEAFF. In nucleotides, the CDR3 is TGTGCCAGCAGTTTATTCAGGGACACTGAAGCTTTCTTT.

V is TRBV7-2 and J is TRBJ1-2, with a tentative D call TRBD1 (6 bases). The CDR3 runs to 14 residues. Deletions cut 5 bases from V and 4 bases from J, with 14 bases between. The germline V gene encodes CDR1 SGHTA and CDR2 FQGNSA. This CDR3 is CASSPKGGGYGYTF. In DNA, the CDR3 is TGTGCCAGCAGCCCAAAAGGGGGGGGCTATGGCTACACCTTC.

This chain joins TRBV5-1 and TRBJ2-7, with D maybe TRBD2 (6 bases). Per the germline V gene, CDR1 is SGHRS and CDR2 is YFSETQ. The germline V and J ends were trimmed by 4 bases and 2 bases, with 16 bases remaining between them. The CDR3 sequence is 15 residues long. The CDR3 here is CASSESAGNAYEQYF. Here the CDR3 DNA reads TGCGCCAGCAGCGAGAGTGCGGGAAACGCCTACGAGCAGTACTTC.

CDR3 sequence reads: CASRGTGNTEAFF. The CDR3 DNA follows: TGTGCCAGCAGGGGGACAGGGAACACTGAAGCTTTCTTT. The chain is built from TRBV27 and TRBJ1-1, with 8 nucleotides matching TRBD1. With V trimmed by 6 bases and J by 1 base, 1 base remained unmatched. Germline V gene sequence: CDR1 MNHEY, CDR2 SMNVEV (reference sequence). The CDR3 consists of 13 residues.

The genes are TRBV6-5 and TRBJ1-1; D is unclear. Trimming took off 5 bases at V and 1 base at J, with 8 bases between the two ends. The CDR3 runs to 13 residues. The germline V gene encodes CDR1 MNHEY and CDR2 SVGAGI. The CDR3 region has the DNA TGTGCCAGCAGTACGCCTGGGAACACTGAAGCTTTCTTT. It encodes CASSTPGNTEAFF.

V and J are TRBV6-5 and TRBJ1-1; 7 positions match TRBD1. V shed 5 bases, J shed 1 base, and the junction held 7 bases outside the gene matches. CDR1 MNHEY and CDR2 SVGAGI come from the germline V gene. The CDR3 runs to 15 residues. CDR3 DNA: TGTGCCAGCAGTATACGACAGGGCCGGAACACTGAAGCTTTCTTT. Its translation: CASSIRQGRNTEAFF.

This chain links TRBV30 with TRBJ2-7; no reliable D call. Trimming pared 7 bases from V and 2 bases from J, leaving 9 bases between. The CDR3 runs to 11 residues. The germline gives CDR1 GTSNPN, CDR2 SVGIG (reference sequence). In DNA form, the CDR3 reads TGTGCCTTTAGTCTGCCCTACGAGCAGTACTTC. This encodes CAFSLPYEQYF.

This chain connects TRBV29-1 to TRBJ2-1; D gene uncertain. Germline CDR1 reads SQVTM; CDR2 reads ANQGSEA. This CDR3 spans 12 amino acids. The V end was cut by 5 bases, the J end by 9 bases, with 14 bases between. CDR3: CSVYSPVGEQFF. The CDR3 DNA reads as TGCAGCGTTTACTCTCCCGTGGGTGAGCAGTTCTTC.

This clone appeared a single time. The gene calls are TRBV18 and TRBJ1-2; 11 bases are a match to TRBD1. The CDR3 runs to 14 residues. Germline lookup yields CDR1 KGHSH and CDR2 LQKENI. V was pared by 1 base and J by 6 bases, with 1 base of the junction left unmatched. This CDR3 reads CASSPRGQGDGYTF. The DNA for the CDR3 is TGTGCCAGCTCACCACGGGGACAGGGGGATGGCTACACCTTC.

J is TRBJ1-6 and V is TRBV9; possibly TRBD1 for D (6 bases). This CDR3 has 14 amino acids. Trimming removed 5 bases at V and 10 bases at J, with 16 bases between. In germline, CDR1 is SGDLS, CDR2 YYNGEE. The DNA of the CDR3 is TGTGCCAGCAGAAGGGACACCGGCTCGTCACCCCTCCACTTT. Its translation is CASRRDTGSSPLHF.

This chain links TRBV11-3 with TRBJ2-5; the D gene is possibly TRBD2 (6 bases). Trimming removed 5 bases at V and 2 bases at J, with 15 bases between. This CDR3 spans 15 amino acids. CDR1 is SGHNT, CDR2 YENEEA, per germline. This CDR3 is CASSTRETRQETQYF. The DNA of the CDR3 is TGTGCCAGCAGCACCCGGGAGACACGACAAGAGACCCAGTACTTC.

The gene calls are TRBV2 and TRBJ1-2; 12 bases map to TRBD1. V shed 10 bases and J 7 bases; nucleotides not matched to a gene: 7. Looked up from germline, CDR1 is SNHLY and CDR2 is FYNNEI. The CDR3 totals 13 residues. The CDR3 DNA follows: TGTGCCATCCCCGGGACAGGGGGCGTTGGCTACACCTTC. Its protein product is CAIPGTGGVGYTF.

This chain connects TRBV19 to TRBJ1-2; 7 positions match TRBD1. Germline assignment: CDR1 LNHDA and CDR2 SQIVND (reference sequence). V lost 6 bases and J lost 6; bases outside the gene matches: 10. The CDR3 loop spans 14 amino acids. CDR3 residues: CASSTGEVNHGYTF. DNA of the CDR3: TGTGCCAGTAGCACAGGGGAAGTAAATCATGGCTACACCTTC.

As concerns this clone: This same CDR3 is encoded by further DNA sequences in the sample. This chain connects TRBV5-1 to TRBJ2-1, with 10 bases aligning to TRBD2. CDR3 length equals 15 residues. Germline V gene sequence: CDR1 SGHRS, CDR2 YFSETQ. V lost 4 bases to trimming and J lost 3 bases; unmatched junction nucleotides: 4. As DNA, the CDR3 is TGCGCCAGCAGCACGAGGACTAGCGGCTACAATGAGCAGTTCTTC. Protein sequence: CASSTRTSGYNEQFF.

CDR3: CASGSPQGTRNQPQHF. CDR3 DNA: TGTGCCAGCGGCTCCCCCCAGGGGACGCGCAATCAGCCCCAGCATTTT. This chain joins TRBV28 and TRBJ1-5; D might be TRBD1 (6 bases). CDR3 length equals 16 residues. Trimming took 8 bases from V and 2 from J, leaving 19 bases between them. The germline V gene encodes CDR1 MDHEN and CDR2 SYDVKM.

The chain joins TRBV30 to TRBJ2-2; tentative D call: TRBD1 (6 bases). This CDR3 contains 12 residues. The germline V gene has CDR1 GTSNPN and CDR2 SVGIG (reference sequence). The germline V and J ends were trimmed by 3 bases and 6 bases, with 8 bases remaining between them. As DNA, the CDR3 is TGTGCCTGGAGGTCAGGGGCCGGGGAGCTGTTTTTT. It specifies CAWRSGAGELFF.

The chain is built from TRBV5-1 and TRBJ2-2; TRBD1 agrees at 10 bases. Germline values: CDR1 SGHRS, CDR2 YFSETQ. This CDR3 is 15 amino acids long. J lost 6 bases, V lost 6 bases, and 8 bases had no gene match. CDR3 amino acids: CASMGQGLSAGELFF. In DNA, the CDR3 is TGCGCCAGCATGGGACAGGGGTTATCGGCCGGGGAGCTGTTTTTT. Based on the CDR3 plus reference TRBV5-1 and TRBJ2-2, the full variable domain is KAGVTQTPRYLIKTRGQQVTLSCSPISGHRSVSWYQQTPGQGLQFLFEYFSETQRNKGNFPGRFSGRQFSNSRSEMNVSTLELGDSALYLCASMGQGLSAGELFFGEGSRLTVL.

V usage is TRBV19 and J usage is TRBJ1-2; 7 bases agree with TRBD1. Germline V gene lookup returns CDR1 LNHDA and CDR2 SQIVND (reference sequence). The junction had 10 bases not matched to a gene; V was cut back by 1 base and J by 5 bases. This CDR3 contains 16 residues. CDR3 residues: CASSIGPTGLGYGYTF. In DNA form, the CDR3 reads TGTGCCAGTAGTATAGGGCCGACAGGGTTAGGGTATGGCTACACCTTC.

The chain combines TRBV20-1 with TRBJ1-1; D gene uncertain. CDR3 length equals 8 residues. Trimming took 3 bases from V and 11 from J, leaving 4 bases between them. Germline assignment: CDR1 DFQATT and CDR2 SNEGSKA (reference sequence). Here the CDR3 reads CSASRAFF. The DNA of the CDR3 is TGCAGTGCTAGCAGGGCTTTCTTT.